Below, 26 T cell receptor beta chains from the same sample are listed, as sequenced in a study of regulatory T cells in long-lasting Graves disease. With iRepertoire HTBI primers and Arm-PCR of CDR3 regions, TCR beta libraries were built. TCRdb used MiXCR to reprocess the multiplex PCR reads, holding one entry per CDR3 protein. The sample shows hundreds of thousands of distinct CDR3 sequences, roughly 16% of them seen only once. As to time point: newly diagnosed GD, antithyroid drugs for less than 3 months. RNA from PBMCs was the source of the TCR library. These data were likewise used in another study, on T cells in Graves' hyperthyroidism and ophthalmopathy.

The sample here was peripheral blood mononuclear cells (PBMCs), taken at new diagnosis, from a patient treated with antithyroid drugs. The receptors come from a woman aged 40-60 years with Graves disease.

This clonotype was counted only a few times. The V and J genes are TRBV7-2 and TRBJ2-7; D unclear. The V and J ends lost 1 base and 6 bases respectively, with 4 bases between them. The CDR3 contains 11 residues. Germline V lookup: CDR1 SGHTA, CDR2 FQGNSA. CDR3 bases: TGTGCCAGCAGCTTAGTACGCGAGCAGTACTTC. Encoded protein: CASSLVREQYF.

In this sample, this clonotype turned up many times. The chain combines TRBV28 with TRBJ1-4; TRBD1 is a possible D gene (6 bases). Trimming stripped 6 bases from V and 0 bases from J, with 8 bases between. The CDR3 is made up of 14 amino acids. The V gene's germline CDR1 is MDHEN and CDR2 SYDVKM. The CDR3 loop reads CASRRTATNEKLFF. The CDR3 nucleotides read TGTGCCAGCAGGAGGACAGCAACTAATGAAAAACTGTTTTTT.

This clonotype was seen many times. The rearrangement joins TRBV10-3 to TRBJ1-2; 7 bases line up with TRBD1. Trimming cost V 6 bases and J 6 bases; bases outside gene matches: 7. The V gene's germline CDR1 is ENHRY and CDR2 SYGVKD. The length of the CDR3 is 13 residues. DNA for the CDR3: TGTGCCATCAGAGGGACAGAGGATAATGGCTACACCTTC. Translated: CAIRGTEDNGYTF.

This clonotype has at least ten counts. V is TRBV2 and J is TRBJ2-5; D may be TRBD2 (5 bases). The CDR3 consists of 14 residues. Trimming took 6 bases from V and 5 from J, leaving 16 bases between them. Germline V gene sequence: CDR1 SNHLY, CDR2 FYNNEI. The CDR3 DNA follows: TGTGCCAGCAGAGACGTGGACTTGGCGGAGACCCAGTACTTC. It specifies CASRDVDLAETQYF.

A remark on this clonotype: This CDR3 fails to terminate in the conserved phenylalanine or tryptophan, so it likely reflects a read error. The chain is built from TRBV11-2 and TRBJ1-1, with D unclear. V lost 1 base and J lost 1, with 7 bases in between. CDR1 is SGHAT, CDR2 FQNNGV, per germline. This CDR3 is built from 14 residues. The CDR3: CASSLGTENTEAFS. CDR3 sequence (DNA): TGTGCCAGCAGCTTAGGGACCGAGAACACTGAAGCTTTCTCT.

In its sample, this clonotype was seen many times. The rearrangement uses TRBV2 and TRBJ2-5; 7 bases fit TRBD2. Germline-derived CDR1 and CDR2 are SNHLY and FYNNEI. J lost 7 bases, V lost 5 bases, and 7 bases had no gene match. The CDR3 is made up of 13 amino acids. CDR3 nucleotides: TGTGCCAGCAGTTCCAGACTAGCTGGGACCCAGTACTTC. This translates into CASSSRLAGTQYF.

The rearrangement joins TRBV6-2 or TRBV6-3 to TRBJ2-5; possibly TRBD1 or TRBD2 for D (6 bases each). CDR3 length: 17 residues. Looked up from germline, CDR1 is MNHEY and CDR2 is SVGEGT. Trimming took 2 bases from V and 3 from J, leaving 19 bases between them. CDR3 amino acids: CASSYGMVLGGKETQYF. The CDR3 DNA sequence: TGTGCCAGCAGTTACGGCATGGTTTTGGGGGGCAAAGAGACCCAGTACTTC.

This chain links TRBV12-3 or TRBV12-4 with TRBJ2-7, with 9 positions matching TRBD1. This CDR3 comprises 14 residues. Trimming cost V 3 bases and J 4 bases; bases outside gene matches: 4. CDR3 protein: CASSFEQGAYEQYF. The CDR3 nucleotides are TGTGCCAGCAGTTTTGAACAGGGGGCTTACGAGCAGTACTTC.

There are a few counts of this clonotype. The germline gene is not matched at one end of the junction; a read error may be the cause. The chain combines TRBV5-1 with TRBJ2-7, with 10 positions matching TRBD2. The CDR3 loop spans 14 amino acids. Germline V gene lookup returns CDR1 SGHRS and CDR2 YFSETQ. CDR3 loop: CASSLPTSGYEQYF. CDR3 in DNA: TGTGCCAGCAGCCTCCCGACTAGCGGGTACGAGCAGTACTTC. The full variable domain, in which reference TRBV5-1 and TRBJ2-7 provide the parts outside the CDR3, is KAGVTQTPRYLIKTRGQQVTLSCSPISGHRSVSWYQQTPGQGLQFLFEYFSETQRNKGNFPGRFSGRQFSNSRSEMNVSTLELGDSALYLCASSLPTSGYEQYFGPGTRLTVT.

This clonotype came up a few times. J is TRBJ2-1 and V is TRBV7-3, with D perhaps matching TRBD1 (6 bases). The ends were cut back, 1 base at V and 6 bases at J, with 22 bases in the middle. CDR1 and CDR2 (germline): SGHTA, FQGTGA. This CDR3 spans 18 amino acids. In nucleotides, the CDR3 is TGTGCCAGCAGCTTAATTCCGGGGCGAGGGGGATGGGGCAATGAGCAGTTCTTC. It encodes CASSLIPGRGGWGNEQFF.

The chain combines TRBV19 with TRBJ2-1, with D unclear. CDR3 length equals 16 residues. The germline gives CDR1 LNHDA, CDR2 SQIVND (reference sequence). V lost 5 bases to trimming and J lost 6 bases, with 20 bases between them. The CDR3: CASSPSPLYLANEQFF. CDR3 sequence (DNA): TGTGCCAGTAGTCCCTCGCCACTATACCTGGCCAATGAGCAGTTCTTC.

The chain recombines TRBV7-8 with TRBJ2-1; D unclear. The J call may be incorrect, as the DNA end agrees better with TRBJ2-5. Germline loops: CDR1 SGHVS, CDR2 FQNEAQ. The CDR3 covers 12 residues. As DNA, the CDR3 is TGTGCCAGCAGATCAAGGATTGAGACCCAGTACTTC. This gives the protein CASRSRIETQYF.

Notes on this clonotype: A much larger clone lies a single base off, so this may be a read error. The rearrangement links TRBV11-3 to TRBJ2-7, with TRBD2 as a possible D gene (6 bases). The germline V gene encodes CDR1 SGHNT and CDR2 YENEEA. The length of the CDR3 is 13 residues. The CDR3 protein is CAGSLGVGGEQYF. In DNA, the CDR3 is TGTGCCGGCAGCTTAGGTGTGGGGGGCGAGCAGTACTTC.

This clonotype was observed at least ten times. This chain uses TRBV2 with TRBJ1-5; 9 bases are a match to TRBD1. CDR1 and CDR2 from the germline V gene are SNHLY and FYNNEI. This CDR3 spans 15 amino acids. V lost 3 bases, J lost 5 bases, and 5 bases stayed unmatched. Here the CDR3 reads CASSDRTGAHQPQHF. CDR3 sequence (DNA): TGTGCCAGCAGTGACCGGACAGGGGCCCATCAGCCCCAGCATTTT.

This clonotype was recorded many times. CDR3 coding DNA: TGTGCCAGCAGCCCGGGACTAGCGGCAGATACGCAGTATTTT. Translating it yields CASSPGLAADTQYF. The rearrangement uses TRBV5-8 and TRBJ2-3, with TRBD2 matching 11 bases. The CDR3 totals 14 residues. V shed 4 bases, J shed 4 bases, and the junction held 2 bases outside the gene matches. Germline V gene sequence: CDR1 SGHTS, CDR2 YDEGEE.

This clonotype was seen more than once but under ten times. The J gene is TRBJ1-1, the V gene TRBV7-8; D is undetermined. There are 11 residues in the CDR3. V was clipped by 4 bases and J by 7 bases, with 7 bases between them. Germline CDR1 SGHVS, CDR2 FQNEAQ. The CDR3 spells CASSSADEAFF. CDR3 nucleotide sequence: TGTGCCAGCAGCTCTGCAGATGAAGCTTTCTTT.

The J gene is TRBJ2-7, the V gene TRBV13; no clear D gene. The CDR3 contains 16 residues. Deletions cut 5 bases from V and 0 bases from J, with 17 bases between. In germline, CDR1 is PRHDT, CDR2 FYEKMQ (reference sequence). The CDR3 DNA reads as TGTGCCAGCAGCCCCACCACCTTCGGTACCTCCTACGAGCAGTACTTC. This translates into CASSPTTFGTSYEQYF.

The chain combines TRBV7-2 with TRBJ2-5; D gene ambiguous. CDR1 is SGHTA, CDR2 FQGNSA, per germline. V lost 10 bases to trimming and J lost 5 bases, with 14 bases between them. The CDR3 covers 12 residues. Here the CDR3 DNA reads TGTGCCACCCCTCAGGCGTGGGAGACCCAGTACTTC. This translates into CATPQAWETQYF.

The chain couples TRBV5-1 to TRBJ2-4; TRBD1 agrees at 7 bases. The CDR3 totals 18 residues. V lost 0 bases, J lost 7 bases, and 16 bases stayed unmatched. Germline V gene data show CDR1 as SGHRS and CDR2 as YFSETQ. CDR3 DNA: TGCGCCAGCAGCTTGGCCGGACAGGATCGGAAAAATTGGAACATTCAGTACTTC. Amino acid sequence: CASSLAGQDRKNWNIQYF.

This clonotype appeared once. The chain uses TRBV27 and TRBJ1-1; 7 bases align to TRBD1. Per germline, CDR1 MNHEY and CDR2 SMNVEV (reference sequence). Trimming at V came to 5 bases and at J to 5 bases, leaving 11 bases not matched to a gene. The CDR3 is 15 amino acids. CDR3 in amino acids: CASSIPPGQTTEAFF. The CDR3 region has the DNA TGTGCCAGCAGTATTCCCCCGGGACAGACTACTGAAGCTTTCTTT.

On this clonotype: This could be a read error, since a much larger clone is one nucleotide away. This chain connects TRBV7-9 to TRBJ1-2; tentatively, D is TRBD1 (6 bases). Germline CDR1 is SEHNR and CDR2 is FQNEAQ (reference sequence). The CDR3 is 13 amino acids. CDR3 loop: CAGSLAGDYGYTF. CDR3 coding DNA: TGTGCCGGCAGCTTAGCAGGGGACTATGGCTACACCTTC.

This clonotype was counted at least ten times. The J gene is TRBJ1-1, the V gene TRBV27, with a tentative D call TRBD1 (5 bases). Trimming removed 5 bases from V and 1 base from J, with 11 bases in between. This CDR3 is 14 amino acids long. Germline V gene lookup returns CDR1 MNHEY and CDR2 SMNVEV (reference sequence). CDR3 in DNA: TGTGCCAGCAGTAAGGGACGGCCGAACACTGAAGCTTTCTTT. This codes for CASSKGRPNTEAFF.

This clonotype was observed at least ten times. The chain carries TRBV3-1 and TRBJ2-1, with 7 bases matching TRBD2. Germline-derived CDR1 and CDR2 are LGHDT and YNNKEL (reference sequence). Trimming removed 8 bases from V and 6 bases from J; junction bases left unmatched: 1. The CDR3 is made up of 11 amino acids. The CDR3 region is CASGGVNEQFF. CDR3 sequence (DNA): TGTGCCAGCGGGGGGGTCAATGAGCAGTTCTTC.

This clonotype showed up many times. The V call is TRBV11-3, the J call TRBJ2-1, with D uncertain. Trimming took off 0 bases at V and 9 bases at J, with 6 bases between the two ends. CDR3 size: 12 residues. The germline V gene encodes CDR1 SGHNT and CDR2 YENEEA. The CDR3 coding sequence is TGTGCCAGCAGCTTAGATCGAAGTGAGCAGTTCTTC. Protein product: CASSLDRSEQFF.

The table lists this clonotype with many counts. The chain combines TRBV2 with TRBJ1-2; 8 nucleotides agree with TRBD1. Germline values: CDR1 SNHLY, CDR2 FYNNEI. With 7 bases clipped from V and 3 bases from J, the junction kept 7 bases outside the gene matches. This CDR3 spans 14 amino acids. CDR3: CASTLDRGDYGYTF. CDR3 nucleotide sequence: TGTGCCAGCACCCTAGACAGGGGAGACTATGGCTACACCTTC.

The CDR3 loop reads CASSLEPGGSGNTIYF. The DNA of the CDR3 is TGCGCCAGCAGCTTGGAGCCGGGGGGCTCTGGAAACACCATATATTTT. The chain combines TRBV5-1 with TRBJ1-3; TRBD1 might be the D (5 bases). The CDR3 is 16 residues long. Germline lookup yields CDR1 SGHRS and CDR2 YFSETQ. The V and J ends lost 0 bases and 0 bases respectively, with 10 bases between them.